These T cell receptor beta chains were read from a single sample in a study of shared clonotypes between healthy human individuals. Produced via immunoSEQ multiplex PCR; TCRdb's table is partial and in-frame only. The sample carries 2 million to 2.5 million clones, more than 90% recorded once. Sequences were obtained from naive CD4+ T cells sorted from blood. Receptors originate from a man aged 18-30 years in good health. Both conserved end residues are part of each CDR3. D genes are given only for firm matches. Clone size is given for some rows only: seen once, a few or many times, or a class if the clone is expanded.

clone_size	v_call	j_call	d_call	cdr3_aa	cdr3_nt
few	TRBV28	TRBJ2-7	NA	CASSSPGRGAYEQYF	TGTGCCAGCAGTTCCCCGGGCAGGGGGGCCTACGAGCAGTACTTC
once	TRBV19	TRBJ2-5	TRBD2	CASSPRRGAGGKETQYF	TGTGCCAGTAGTCCTCGAAGGGGAGCGGGAGGGAAAGAGACCCAGTACTTC
NA	TRBV11-2	TRBJ1-4	TRBD1	CASSLDRATNEKLFF	TGTGCCAGCAGTCTCGACAGGGCAACTAATGAAAAACTGTTTTTT
NA	TRBV10-3	TRBJ2-2	TRBD2	CAITQREATGELFF	TGTGCCATCACCCAGCGGGAGGCAACCGGGGAGCTGTTTTTT
NA	TRBV28	TRBJ2-5	NA	CASSFSLWGQETQYF	TGTGCCAGCAGTTTTTCGTTGTGGGGACAAGAGACCCAGTACTTC
once	TRBV28	TRBJ1-1	NA	CATFSTTEAFF	TGTGCCACCTTCAGTACCACTGAAGCTTTCTTT
once	TRBV7-8	TRBJ2-3	NA	CASSLVSDTQYF	TGTGCCAGCAGCTTAGTTAGTGATACGCAGTATTTT
NA	TRBV5-1	TRBJ2-2	NA	CASTTRQASVGGELFF	TGCGCCAGCACGACCCGGCAAGCAAGTGTGGGCGGGGAGCTGTTTTTT
NA	TRBV6-4	TRBJ1-2	NA	CASKSDLYGYTF	TGTGCCAGCAAATCCGACCTCTATGGCTACACCTTC
NA	TRBV4-1	TRBJ2-4	TRBD2	CASSHLAGLAKNIQYF	TGCGCCAGCAGCCACCTAGCGGGACTAGCCAAAAACATTCAGTACTTC
NA	TRBV7-9	TRBJ2-7	NA	CASSLVMEGSYEQYF	TGTGCCAGCAGCTTAGTAATGGAGGGAAGTTACGAGCAGTACTTC
NA	TRBV6-1	TRBJ1-1	NA	CASRVEGGGTEAFF	TGTGCCAGCAGGGTAGAGGGAGGAGGCACTGAAGCTTTCTTT
NA	TRBV4-1	TRBJ1-5	TRBD1	CASSQAVRDRGGQPQHF	TGCGCCAGCAGCCAAGCAGTACGGGACAGGGGTGGTCAGCCCCAGCATTTT
NA	TRBV11-2	TRBJ2-3	TRBD1	CASSLDYWTGEDTQYF	TGTGCCAGCAGCTTAGATTATTGGACAGGGGAAGATACGCAGTATTTT
NA	TRBV7-2	TRBJ2-7	TRBD2	CASSNGRDAYEQYF	TGTGCCAGCAGCAATGGGAGGGATGCCTACGAGCAGTACTTC
NA	TRBV4-1	TRBJ2-1	NA	CASSQDTHPYRYNEQFF	TGCGCCAGCAGCCAAGATACCCATCCCTATAGGTACAATGAGCAGTTCTTC
once	TRBV30	TRBJ1-1	TRBD1	CAWASKQGWRTEAFF	TGTGCCTGGGCCTCAAAACAGGGGTGGAGGACTGAAGCTTTCTTT
once	TRBV9	TRBJ2-5	TRBD2	CASSVVGTPGLAGGGMETQYF	TGTGCCAGCAGCGTAGTGGGGACCCCGGGACTAGCGGGAGGTGGTATGGAGACCCAGTACTTC
few	TRBV5-4	TRBJ2-2	NA	CASSPAMTVTNTGELFF	TGTGCCAGCAGCCCAGCAATGACAGTTACGAACACCGGGGAGCTGTTTTTT
NA	TRBV4-2	TRBJ1-1	NA	CASSRVDDTEAFF	TGTGCCAGCAGCCGAGTTGATGACACTGAAGCTTTCTTT
NA	TRBV4-1	TRBJ2-5	NA	CASSQYQGHQETQYF	TGCGCCAGCAGCCAATACCAGGGACACCAAGAGACCCAGTACTTC
NA	TRBV18	TRBJ2-3	NA	CASSLITDTQYF	TGTGCCAGCTCACTCATCACAGATACGCAGTATTTT
once	TRBV10-3	TRBJ1-1	NA	CAISSGVPNTEAFF	TGTGCCATCAGCTCAGGTGTACCGAACACTGAAGCTTTCTTT
NA	TRBV28	TRBJ1-4	NA	CASSLYYSTTNEKLFF	TGTGCCAGCAGTTTATACTACAGTACGACTAATGAAAAACTGTTTTTT
NA	TRBV10-3	TRBJ2-3	NA	CAISEFGATSTDTQYF	TGTGCCATCAGTGAGTTCGGGGCAACTAGCACAGATACGCAGTATTTT
NA	TRBV11-2	TRBJ1-1	NA	CASSLGVDSKTAFF	TGTGCCAGCAGCTTGGGGGTCGACAGTAAAACGGCTTTCTTT
NA	TRBV7-2	TRBJ1-3	NA	CASSFPQGSGNTIYF	TGTGCCAGCAGCTTCCCCCAAGGGTCTGGAAACACCATATATTTT
NA	TRBV28	TRBJ2-1	NA	CASSFAGRQEQFF	TGTGCCAGCAGTTTCGCCGGACGGCAAGAGCAGTTCTTC
NA	TRBV2	TRBJ2-7	TRBD2	CASRALAGASDEQYF	TGTGCCAGCAGGGCACTAGCGGGGGCTTCGGACGAGCAGTACTTC
once	TRBV19	TRBJ1-2	NA	CASSTGFQIYGYTF	TGTGCCAGTAGTACGGGGTTCCAAATCTATGGCTACACCTTC
few	TRBV19	TRBJ1-6	NA	CASSVGAGVGSPLHF	TGTGCCAGTAGTGTCGGAGCAGGGGTTGGTTCACCCCTCCACTTT
NA	TRBV6-5	TRBJ2-5	NA	CASRSPGDLTQYF	TGTGCCAGCAGGTCACCCGGGGACCTGACCCAGTACTTC
few	TRBV7-9	TRBJ2-7	NA	CASSYLGTYEQYF	TGTGCCAGCAGTTACCTGGGGACCTACGAGCAGTACTTC
NA	TRBV5-1	TRBJ2-2	NA	CASRPRSNTGELFF	TGCGCCAGCAGACCTAGATCGAACACCGGGGAGCTGTTTTTT
NA	TRBV5-1	TRBJ1-3	NA	CASSLGTGAGNTIYF	TGCGCCAGCAGCCTAGGTACCGGTGCTGGAAACACCATATATTTT
NA	TRBV7-8	TRBJ1-2	NA	CASSPAGPPIYGYTF	TGTGCCAGCAGTCCGGCGGGACCGCCAATCTATGGCTACACCTTC
NA	TRBV15	TRBJ2-7	NA	CATSGGPKSAYEQYF	TGTGCCACCAGCGGGGGTCCTAAGTCGGCCTACGAGCAGTACTTC
NA	TRBV5-1	TRBJ1-1	NA	CASSSKTEAFF	TGCGCCAGCAGCTCAAAGACTGAAGCTTTCTTT
NA	TRBV23-1	TRBJ1-5	TRBD1	CASNPLTGGDQPQHF	TGCGCCAGCAACCCTTTGACAGGGGGCGATCAGCCCCAGCATTTT
NA	TRBV5-1	TRBJ2-1	NA	CASSWPRDNYNEQFF	TGCGCCAGCAGCTGGCCCCGGGACAACTACAATGAGCAGTTCTTC
NA	TRBV6-5	TRBJ1-1	NA	CASSFIGYGGTEAFF	TGTGCCAGCAGTTTTATCGGGTACGGGGGCACTGAAGCTTTCTTT
NA	TRBV5-6	TRBJ2-3	TRBD2	CASFRTSGRGTDTQYF	TGTGCCAGCTTTAGGACTAGCGGTAGGGGCACAGATACGCAGTATTTT
NA	TRBV4-3	TRBJ1-3	NA	CASSQEFGYSGNTIYF	TGCGCCAGCAGCCAAGAATTCGGGTACTCTGGAAACACCATATATTTT
NA	TRBV7-2	TRBJ2-7	NA	CASSASSGYEQYF	TGTGCCAGCAGCGCCTCGAGCGGTTACGAGCAGTACTTC
once	TRBV6-5	TRBJ2-3	TRBD2	CASSYSGGRAGDTQYF	TGTGCCAGCAGTTACTCGGGCGGGAGGGCCGGAGATACGCAGTATTTT